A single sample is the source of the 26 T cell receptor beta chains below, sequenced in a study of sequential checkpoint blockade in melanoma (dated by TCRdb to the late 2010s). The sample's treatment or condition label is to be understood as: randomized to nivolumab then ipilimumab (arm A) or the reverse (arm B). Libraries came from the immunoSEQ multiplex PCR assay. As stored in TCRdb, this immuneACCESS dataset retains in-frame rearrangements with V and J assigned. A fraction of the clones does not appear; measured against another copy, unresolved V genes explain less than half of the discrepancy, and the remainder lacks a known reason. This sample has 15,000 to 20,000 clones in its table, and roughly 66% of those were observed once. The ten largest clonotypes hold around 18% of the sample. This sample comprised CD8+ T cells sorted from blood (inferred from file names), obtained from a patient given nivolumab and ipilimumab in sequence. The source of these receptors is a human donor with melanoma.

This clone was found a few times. The CDR3 loop reads CASSLAFNNNEQFF. CDR3 sequence (DNA): TGCGCCAGCAGCTTGGCTTTCAACAACAATGAGCAGTTCTTC. V is TRBV5-1 and J is TRBJ2-1; D unresolved. V lost 0 bases and J 5 bases, leaving 9 bases between the germline ends. The CDR3 is 14 amino acids. The germline gives CDR1 SGHRS, CDR2 YFSETQ.

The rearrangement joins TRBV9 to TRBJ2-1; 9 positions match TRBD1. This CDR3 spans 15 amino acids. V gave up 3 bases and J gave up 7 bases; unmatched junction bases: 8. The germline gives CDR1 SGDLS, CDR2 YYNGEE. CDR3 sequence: CASSEQGALGNEQFF. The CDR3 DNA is TGTGCCAGCAGCGAACAGGGGGCGCTGGGGAATGAGCAGTTCTTC.

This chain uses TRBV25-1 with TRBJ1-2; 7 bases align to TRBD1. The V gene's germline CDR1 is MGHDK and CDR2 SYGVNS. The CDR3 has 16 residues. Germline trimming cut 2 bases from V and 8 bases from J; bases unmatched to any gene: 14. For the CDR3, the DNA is TGTGCCAGCAGTGAAGCGCGAATTACAGGGGTGGAAGGCTACACCTTC. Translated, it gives CASSEARITGVEGYTF.

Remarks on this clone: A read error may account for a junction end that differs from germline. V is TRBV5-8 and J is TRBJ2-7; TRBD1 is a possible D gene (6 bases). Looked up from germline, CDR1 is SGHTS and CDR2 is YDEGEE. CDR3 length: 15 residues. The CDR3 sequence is CASSPSLTGSYEQYF. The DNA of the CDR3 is TGCGCCAGCAGCCCATCACTGACAGGATCCTACGAGCAGTACTTC.

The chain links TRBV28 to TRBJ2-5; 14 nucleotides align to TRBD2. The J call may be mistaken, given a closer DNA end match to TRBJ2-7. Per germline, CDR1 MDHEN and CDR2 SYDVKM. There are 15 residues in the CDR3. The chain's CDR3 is CASRWTSGRLYEQYF. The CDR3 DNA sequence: TGTGCCAGCAGATGGACTAGCGGGAGGTTGTACGAGCAGTACTTC.

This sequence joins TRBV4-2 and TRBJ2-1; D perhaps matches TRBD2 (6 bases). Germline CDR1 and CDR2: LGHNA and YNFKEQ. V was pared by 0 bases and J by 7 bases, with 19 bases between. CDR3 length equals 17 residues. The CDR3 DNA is TGTGCCAGCAGCCAAGACTGGTCGGGACTGGGATCGAATGAGCAGTTCTTC. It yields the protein CASSQDWSGLGSNEQFF.

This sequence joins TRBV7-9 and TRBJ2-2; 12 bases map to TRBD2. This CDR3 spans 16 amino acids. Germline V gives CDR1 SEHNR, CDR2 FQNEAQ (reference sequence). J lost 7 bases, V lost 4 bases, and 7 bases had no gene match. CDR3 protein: CASSSTSGRFVGELFF. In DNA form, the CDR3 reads TGTGCCAGCAGCTCAACTAGCGGGAGGTTCGTCGGGGAGCTGTTTTTT.

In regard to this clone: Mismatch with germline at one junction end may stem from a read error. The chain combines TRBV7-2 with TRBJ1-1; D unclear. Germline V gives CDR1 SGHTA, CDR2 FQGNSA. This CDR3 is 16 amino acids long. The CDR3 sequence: CASSVAGVGMNTEAFF. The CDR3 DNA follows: TGTGCCAGCAGCGTAGCCGGGGTGGGAATGAACACTGAAGCTTTCTTT.

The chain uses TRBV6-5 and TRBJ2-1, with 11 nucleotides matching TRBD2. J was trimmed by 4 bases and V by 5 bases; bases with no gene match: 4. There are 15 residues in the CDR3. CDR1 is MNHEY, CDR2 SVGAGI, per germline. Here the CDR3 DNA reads TGTGCCAGCAGTCCACTAGCGGGGGAGTACAATGAGCAGTTCTTC. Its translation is CASSPLAGEYNEQFF.

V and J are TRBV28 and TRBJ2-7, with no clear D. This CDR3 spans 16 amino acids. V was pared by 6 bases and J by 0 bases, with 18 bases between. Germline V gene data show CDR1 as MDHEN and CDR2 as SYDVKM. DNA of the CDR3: TGTGCCAGCAGGCCTGCCCTAGTCCCGAGCTCCTACGAGCAGTACTTC. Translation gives CASRPALVPSSYEQYF.

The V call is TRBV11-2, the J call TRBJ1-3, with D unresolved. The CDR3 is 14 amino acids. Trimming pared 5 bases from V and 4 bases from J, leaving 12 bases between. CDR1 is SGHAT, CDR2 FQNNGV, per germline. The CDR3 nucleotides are TGTGCCAGCAGCATCGCGGGTTCCGGAAACACCATATATTTT. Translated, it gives CASSIAGSGNTIYF. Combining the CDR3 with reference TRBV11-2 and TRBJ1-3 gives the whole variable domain EAGVAQSPRYKIIEKRQSVAFWCNPISGHATLYWYQQILGQGPKLLIQFQNNGVVDDSQLPKDRFSAERLKGVDSTLKIQPAKLEDSAVYLCASSIAGSGNTIYFGEGSWLTVV.

Written as DNA, the CDR3 is TGCGCCAGCAGTGAGTCGAAAAGCGGGGACTACAATGAGCAGTTCTTC. It is translated as CASSESKSGDYNEQFF. This chain connects TRBV10-2 to TRBJ2-1; 7 nucleotides agree with TRBD2. The V gene end was trimmed by 0 bases and the J gene end by 3 bases; junction bases not matched to a gene: 5. Germline V CDR1 and CDR2: WSHSY, SAAADI. CDR3 length: 16 amino acids.

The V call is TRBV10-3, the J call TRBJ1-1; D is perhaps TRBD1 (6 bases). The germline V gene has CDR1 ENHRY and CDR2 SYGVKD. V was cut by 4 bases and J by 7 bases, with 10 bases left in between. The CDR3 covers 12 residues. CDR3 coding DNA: TGTGCCATCAGTGGGGGAGGGGGTGAAGCTTTCTTT. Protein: CAISGGGGEAFF.

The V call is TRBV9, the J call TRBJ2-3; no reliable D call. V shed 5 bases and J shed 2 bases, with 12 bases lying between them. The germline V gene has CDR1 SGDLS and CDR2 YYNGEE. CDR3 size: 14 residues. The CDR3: CASSSLVSTDTQYF. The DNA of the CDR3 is TGTGCCAGCAGTAGCCTCGTGTCCACAGATACGCAGTATTTT.

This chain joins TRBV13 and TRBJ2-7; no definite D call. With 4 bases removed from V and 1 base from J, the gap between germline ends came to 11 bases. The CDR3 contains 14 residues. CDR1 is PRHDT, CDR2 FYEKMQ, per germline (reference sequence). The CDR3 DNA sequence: TGTGCCAGCAGCTCACCAGGTGATTCCTACGAGCAGTACTTC. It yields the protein CASSSPGDSYEQYF.

CDR3 DNA: TGTGCCAGCAGCGTAGGCCAGGGGGCCCCAGATACGCAGTATTTT. It translates to CASSVGQGAPDTQYF. This chain uses TRBV9 with TRBJ2-3, with 8 bases aligning to TRBD1. This CDR3 comprises 15 residues. The V and J ends lost 0 bases and 4 bases, in that order; junction bases with no gene match: 4. Per the germline V gene, CDR1 is SGDLS and CDR2 is YYNGEE.

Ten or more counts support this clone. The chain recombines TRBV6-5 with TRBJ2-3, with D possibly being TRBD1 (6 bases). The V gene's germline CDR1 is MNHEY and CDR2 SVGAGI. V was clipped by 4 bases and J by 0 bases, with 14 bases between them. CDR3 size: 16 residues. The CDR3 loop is CASSSPGTISTDTQYF. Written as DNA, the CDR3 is TGTGCCAGCAGTTCCCCCGGGACAATTAGCACAGATACGCAGTATTTT.

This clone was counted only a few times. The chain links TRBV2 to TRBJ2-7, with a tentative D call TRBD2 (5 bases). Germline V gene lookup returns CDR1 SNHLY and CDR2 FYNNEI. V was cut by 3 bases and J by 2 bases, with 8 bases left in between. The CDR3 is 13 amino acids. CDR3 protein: CASSDGDPYEQYF. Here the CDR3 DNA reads TGTGCCAGCAGTGACGGGGATCCCTACGAGCAGTACTTC.

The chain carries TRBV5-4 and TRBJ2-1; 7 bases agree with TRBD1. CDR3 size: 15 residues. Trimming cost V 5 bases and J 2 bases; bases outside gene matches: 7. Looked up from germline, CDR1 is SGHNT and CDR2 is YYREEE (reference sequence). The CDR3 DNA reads TGTGCCAGCAGGAGAGACAGGGTGGCCTACAATGAGCAGTTCTTC. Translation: CASRRDRVAYNEQFF.

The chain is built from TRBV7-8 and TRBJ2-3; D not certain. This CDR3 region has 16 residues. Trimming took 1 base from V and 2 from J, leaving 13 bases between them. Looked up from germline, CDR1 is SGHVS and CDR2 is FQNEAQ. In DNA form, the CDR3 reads TGTGCCAGCAGCTTAGAGGCCGGGTCGTACACAGATACGCAGTATTTT. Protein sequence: CASSLEAGSYTDTQYF.

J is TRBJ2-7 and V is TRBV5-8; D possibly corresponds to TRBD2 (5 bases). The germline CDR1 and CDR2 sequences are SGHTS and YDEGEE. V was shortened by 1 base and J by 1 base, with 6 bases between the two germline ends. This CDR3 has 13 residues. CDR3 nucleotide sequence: TGTGCCAGCAGCTTGCGCGGGTCCTACGAGCAGTACTTC. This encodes CASSLRGSYEQYF.

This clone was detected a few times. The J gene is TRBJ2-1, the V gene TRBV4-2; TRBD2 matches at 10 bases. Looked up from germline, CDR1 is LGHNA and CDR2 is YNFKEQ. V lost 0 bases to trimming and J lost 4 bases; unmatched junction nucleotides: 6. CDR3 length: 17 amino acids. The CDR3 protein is CASSQDRLAGVYNEQFF. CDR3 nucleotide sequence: TGTGCCAGCAGCCAAGATCGGCTAGCGGGAGTTTACAATGAGCAGTTCTTC.

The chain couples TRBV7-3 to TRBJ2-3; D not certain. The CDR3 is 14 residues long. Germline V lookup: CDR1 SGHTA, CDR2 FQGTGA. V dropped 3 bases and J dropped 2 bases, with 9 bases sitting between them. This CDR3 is CASSFGTNTDTQYF. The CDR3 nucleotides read TGTGCCAGCAGCTTCGGTACTAACACAGATACGCAGTATTTT.

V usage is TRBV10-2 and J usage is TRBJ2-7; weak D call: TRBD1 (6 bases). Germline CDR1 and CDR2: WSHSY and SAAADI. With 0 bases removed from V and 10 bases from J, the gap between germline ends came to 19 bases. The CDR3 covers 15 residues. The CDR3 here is CASSESLGTRVHQYF. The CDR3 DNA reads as TGCGCCAGCAGTGAGTCCCTTGGGACAAGGGTTCACCAGTACTTC.

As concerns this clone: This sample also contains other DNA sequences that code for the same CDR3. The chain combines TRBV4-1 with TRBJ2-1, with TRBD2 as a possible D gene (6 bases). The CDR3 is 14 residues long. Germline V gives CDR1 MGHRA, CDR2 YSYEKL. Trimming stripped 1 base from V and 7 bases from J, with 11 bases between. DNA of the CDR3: TGCGCCAGCAGCCAAGTTGGGGAGGCAAATGAGCAGTTCTTC. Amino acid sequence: CASSQVGEANEQFF.

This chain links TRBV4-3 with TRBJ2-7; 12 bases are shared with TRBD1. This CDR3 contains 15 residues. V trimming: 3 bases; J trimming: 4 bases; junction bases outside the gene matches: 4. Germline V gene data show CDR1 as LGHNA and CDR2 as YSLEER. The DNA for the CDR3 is TGCGCCAGCAGCCAGGGACAGGGGGCGCCTTACGAGCAGTACTTC. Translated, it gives CASSQGQGAPYEQYF.